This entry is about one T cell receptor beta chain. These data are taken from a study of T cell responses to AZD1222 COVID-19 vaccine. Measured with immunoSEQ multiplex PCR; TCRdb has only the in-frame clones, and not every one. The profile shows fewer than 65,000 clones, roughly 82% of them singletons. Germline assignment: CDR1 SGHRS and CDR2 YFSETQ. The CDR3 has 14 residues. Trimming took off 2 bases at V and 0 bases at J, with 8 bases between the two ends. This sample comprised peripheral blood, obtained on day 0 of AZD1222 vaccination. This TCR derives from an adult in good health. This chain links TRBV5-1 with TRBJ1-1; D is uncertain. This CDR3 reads CASSLRQMNTEAFF. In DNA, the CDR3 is TGCGCCAGCAGCTTAAGGCAGATGAACACTGAAGCTTTCTTT.